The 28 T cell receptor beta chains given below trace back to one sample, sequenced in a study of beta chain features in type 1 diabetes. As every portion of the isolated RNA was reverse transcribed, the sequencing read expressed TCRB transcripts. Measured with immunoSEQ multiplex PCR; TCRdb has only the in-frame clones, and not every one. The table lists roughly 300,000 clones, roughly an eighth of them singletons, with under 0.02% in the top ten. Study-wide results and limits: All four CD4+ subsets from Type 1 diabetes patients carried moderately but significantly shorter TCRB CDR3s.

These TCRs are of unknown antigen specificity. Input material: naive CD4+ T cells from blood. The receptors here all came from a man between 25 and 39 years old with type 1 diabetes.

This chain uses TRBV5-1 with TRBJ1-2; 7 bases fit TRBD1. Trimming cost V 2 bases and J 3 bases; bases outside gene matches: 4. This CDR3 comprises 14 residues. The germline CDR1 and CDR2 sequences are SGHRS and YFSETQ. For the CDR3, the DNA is TGCGCCAGCAGCTTTCTCACAGGGGACTATGGCTACACCTTC. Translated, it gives CASSFLTGDYGYTF.

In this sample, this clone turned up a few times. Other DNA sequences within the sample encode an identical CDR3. This CDR3 is CASSQNYEQYF. The CDR3 nucleotides read TGTGCCAGCAGTCAAAACTACGAGCAGTACTTC. The chain combines TRBV6-5 with TRBJ2-7; no clear D. V was trimmed by 5 bases and J by 3 bases, leaving 5 bases between them. The CDR3 length is 11 residues. The germline gives CDR1 MNHEY, CDR2 SVGAGI.

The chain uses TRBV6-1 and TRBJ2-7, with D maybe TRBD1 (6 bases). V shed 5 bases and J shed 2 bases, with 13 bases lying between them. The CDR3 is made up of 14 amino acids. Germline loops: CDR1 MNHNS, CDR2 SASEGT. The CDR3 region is CASSLVRGPYEQYF. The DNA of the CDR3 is TGTGCCAGCAGTCTAGTCAGGGGTCCCTACGAGCAGTACTTC.

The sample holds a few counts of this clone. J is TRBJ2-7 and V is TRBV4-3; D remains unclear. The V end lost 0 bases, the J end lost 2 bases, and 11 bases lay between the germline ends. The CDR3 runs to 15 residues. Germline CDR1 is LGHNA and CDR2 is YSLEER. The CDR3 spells CASSQETVRTYEQYF. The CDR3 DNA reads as TGCGCCAGCAGCCAAGAGACCGTCAGGACCTACGAGCAGTACTTC.

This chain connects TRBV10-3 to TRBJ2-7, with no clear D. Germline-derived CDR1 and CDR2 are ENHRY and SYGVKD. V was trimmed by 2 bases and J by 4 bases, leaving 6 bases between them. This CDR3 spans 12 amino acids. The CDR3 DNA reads TGTGCCATCAGTGAGACCGGTTACGAGCAGTACTTC. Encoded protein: CAISETGYEQYF.

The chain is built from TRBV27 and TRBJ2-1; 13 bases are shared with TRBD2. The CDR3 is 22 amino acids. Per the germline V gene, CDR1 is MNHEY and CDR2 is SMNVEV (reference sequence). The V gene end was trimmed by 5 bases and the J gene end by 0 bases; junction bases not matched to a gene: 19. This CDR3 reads CASSGGGSWERTSGSSYNEQFF. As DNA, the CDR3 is TGTGCCAGCAGTGGAGGCGGTTCTTGGGAGCGGACTAGCGGGAGCTCCTACAATGAGCAGTTCTTC.

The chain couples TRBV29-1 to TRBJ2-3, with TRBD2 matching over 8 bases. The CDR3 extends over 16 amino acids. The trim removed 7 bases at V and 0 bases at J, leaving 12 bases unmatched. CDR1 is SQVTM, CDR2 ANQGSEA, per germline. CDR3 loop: CSANHPSGPSTDTQYF. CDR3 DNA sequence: TGCAGCGCGAACCATCCTAGCGGGCCTAGCACAGATACGCAGTATTTT.

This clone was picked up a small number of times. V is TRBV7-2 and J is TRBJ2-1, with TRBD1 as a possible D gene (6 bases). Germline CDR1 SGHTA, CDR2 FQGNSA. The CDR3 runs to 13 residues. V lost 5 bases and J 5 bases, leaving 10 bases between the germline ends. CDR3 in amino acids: CASSVNRDNEQFF. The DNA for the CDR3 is TGTGCCAGCAGCGTAAACAGGGACAATGAGCAGTTCTTC.

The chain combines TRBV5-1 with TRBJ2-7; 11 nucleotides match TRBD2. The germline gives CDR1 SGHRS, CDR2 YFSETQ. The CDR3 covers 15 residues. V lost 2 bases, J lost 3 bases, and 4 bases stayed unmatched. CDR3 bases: TGCGCCAGCAGCTTAAGCCTAGCGGGAGGCTACGAGCAGTACTTC. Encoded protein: CASSLSLAGGYEQYF.

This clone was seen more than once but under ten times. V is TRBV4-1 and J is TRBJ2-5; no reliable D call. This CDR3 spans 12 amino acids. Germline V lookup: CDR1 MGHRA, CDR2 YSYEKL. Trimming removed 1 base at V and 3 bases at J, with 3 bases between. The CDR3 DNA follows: TGCGCCAGCAGCCAAGGAGAAGAGACCCAGTACTTC. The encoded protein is CASSQGEETQYF.

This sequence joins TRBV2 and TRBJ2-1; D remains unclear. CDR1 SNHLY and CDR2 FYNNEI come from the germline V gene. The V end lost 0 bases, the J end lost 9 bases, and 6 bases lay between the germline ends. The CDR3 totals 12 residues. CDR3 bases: TGTGCCAGCAGTGAAGCTAGAGCTGAGCAGTTCTTC. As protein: CASSEARAEQFF.

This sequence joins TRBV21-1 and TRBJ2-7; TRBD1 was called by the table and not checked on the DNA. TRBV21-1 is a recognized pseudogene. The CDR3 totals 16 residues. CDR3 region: CASSSFRTGVGREQYF. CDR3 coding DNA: TGTGCCAGCAGCTCTTTTCGGACAGGGGTAGGGCGCGAGCAGTACTTC.

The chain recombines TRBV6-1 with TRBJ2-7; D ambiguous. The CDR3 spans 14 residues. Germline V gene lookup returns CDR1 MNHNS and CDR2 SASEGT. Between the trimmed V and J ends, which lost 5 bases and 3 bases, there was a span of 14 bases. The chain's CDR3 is CASSYSQTDYEQYF. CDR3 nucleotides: TGTGCCAGCAGTTATTCCCAGACTGACTACGAGCAGTACTTC.

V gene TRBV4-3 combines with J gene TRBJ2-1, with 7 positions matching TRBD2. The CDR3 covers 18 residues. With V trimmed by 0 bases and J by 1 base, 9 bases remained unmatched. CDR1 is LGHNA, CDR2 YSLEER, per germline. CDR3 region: CASSQDFGAGRSYNEQFF. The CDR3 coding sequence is TGCGCCAGCAGCCAAGATTTTGGGGCCGGGAGGTCCTACAATGAGCAGTTCTTC.

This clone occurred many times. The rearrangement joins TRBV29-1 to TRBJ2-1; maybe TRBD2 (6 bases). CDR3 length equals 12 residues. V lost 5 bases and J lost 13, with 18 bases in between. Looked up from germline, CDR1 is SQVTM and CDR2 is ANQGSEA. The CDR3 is CSVNGGSGTQFF. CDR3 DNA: TGCAGCGTTAACGGGGGTAGCGGTACTCAGTTCTTC.

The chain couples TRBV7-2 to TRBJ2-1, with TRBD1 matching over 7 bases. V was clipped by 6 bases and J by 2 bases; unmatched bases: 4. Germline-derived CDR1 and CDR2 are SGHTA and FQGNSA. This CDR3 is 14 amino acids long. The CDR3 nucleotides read TGTGCCAGCAGGAGACAGGGAGCCTACAATGAGCAGTTCTTC. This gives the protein CASRRQGAYNEQFF.

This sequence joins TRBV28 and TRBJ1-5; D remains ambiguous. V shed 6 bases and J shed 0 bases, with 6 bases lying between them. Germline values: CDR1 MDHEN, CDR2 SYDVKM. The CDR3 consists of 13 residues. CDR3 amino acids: CASSPYSNQPQHF. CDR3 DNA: TGTGCCAGCAGCCCTTATAGCAATCAGCCCCAGCATTTT.

The CDR3 DNA is TGCGCCAGCAGCCCGGGGGTAGCCCAGCCCCAGCATTTT. Protein product: CASSPGVAQPQHF. V is TRBV5-1 and J is TRBJ1-5, with D perhaps matching TRBD1 (5 bases). The CDR3 spans 13 residues. From germline, CDR1 is SGHRS and CDR2 YFSETQ. Trimming removed 4 bases from V and 7 bases from J, with 12 bases in between.

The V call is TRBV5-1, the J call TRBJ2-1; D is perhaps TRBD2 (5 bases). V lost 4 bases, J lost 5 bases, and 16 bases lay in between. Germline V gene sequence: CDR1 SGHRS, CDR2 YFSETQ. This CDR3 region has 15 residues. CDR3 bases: TGCGCCAGCAGCCCCGAGCGGAGGATCCACAATGAGCAGTTCTTC. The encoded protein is CASSPERRIHNEQFF.

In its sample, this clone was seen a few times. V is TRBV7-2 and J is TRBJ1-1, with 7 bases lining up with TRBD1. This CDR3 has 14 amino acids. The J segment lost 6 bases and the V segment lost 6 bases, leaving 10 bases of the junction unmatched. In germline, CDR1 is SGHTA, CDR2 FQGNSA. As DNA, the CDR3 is TGTGCCAGCAGGGCCGCAGGGGGATGGGCTGAAGCTTTCTTT. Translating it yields CASRAAGGWAEAFF.

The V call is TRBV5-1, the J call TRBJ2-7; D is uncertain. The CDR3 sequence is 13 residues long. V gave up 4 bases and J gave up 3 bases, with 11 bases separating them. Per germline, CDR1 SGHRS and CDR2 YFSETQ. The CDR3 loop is CASSRSADYEQYF. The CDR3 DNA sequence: TGCGCCAGCAGCCGCTCCGCAGACTACGAGCAGTACTTC.

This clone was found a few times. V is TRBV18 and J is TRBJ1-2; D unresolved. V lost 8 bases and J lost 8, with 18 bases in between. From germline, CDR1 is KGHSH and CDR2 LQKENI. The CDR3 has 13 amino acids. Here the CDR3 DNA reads TGTGCCAGCCACCTAGCCGAGAGTTACGGCTACACCTTC. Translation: CASHLAESYGYTF.

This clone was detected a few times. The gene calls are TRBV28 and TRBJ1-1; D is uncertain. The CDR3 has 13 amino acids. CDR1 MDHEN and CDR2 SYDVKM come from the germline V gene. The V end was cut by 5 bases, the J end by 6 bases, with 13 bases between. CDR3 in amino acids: CASSHPHGSEAFF. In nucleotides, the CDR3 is TGTGCCAGCAGTCACCCGCATGGCTCTGAAGCTTTCTTT.

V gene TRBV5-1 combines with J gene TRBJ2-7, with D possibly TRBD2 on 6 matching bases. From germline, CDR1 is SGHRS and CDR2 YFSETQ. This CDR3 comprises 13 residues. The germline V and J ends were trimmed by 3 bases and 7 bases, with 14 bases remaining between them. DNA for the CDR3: TGCGCCAGCAGCTATGACCCTGCGGGGGAGCAGTACTTC. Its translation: CASSYDPAGEQYF.

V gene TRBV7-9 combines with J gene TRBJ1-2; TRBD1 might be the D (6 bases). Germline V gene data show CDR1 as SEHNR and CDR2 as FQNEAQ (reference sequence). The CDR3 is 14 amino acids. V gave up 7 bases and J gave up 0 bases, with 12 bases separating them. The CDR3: CASTLDRANYGYTF. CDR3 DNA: TGTGCCAGCACCCTGGACAGAGCTAACTATGGCTACACCTTC.

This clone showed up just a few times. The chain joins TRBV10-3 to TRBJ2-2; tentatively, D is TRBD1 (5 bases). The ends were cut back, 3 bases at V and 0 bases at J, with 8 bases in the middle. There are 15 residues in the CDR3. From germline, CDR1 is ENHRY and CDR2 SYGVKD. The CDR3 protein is CAISDGRANTGELFF. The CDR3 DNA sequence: TGTGCCATCAGTGATGGCAGGGCGAACACCGGGGAGCTGTTTTTT.

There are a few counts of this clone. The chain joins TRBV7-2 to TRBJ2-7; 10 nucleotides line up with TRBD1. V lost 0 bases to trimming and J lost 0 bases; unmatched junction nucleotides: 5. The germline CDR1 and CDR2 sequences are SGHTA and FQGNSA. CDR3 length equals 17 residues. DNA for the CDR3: TGTGCCAGCAGCTTAGCTATAGGGGACAGGGGCTCCTACGAGCAGTACTTC. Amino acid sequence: CASSLAIGDRGSYEQYF.

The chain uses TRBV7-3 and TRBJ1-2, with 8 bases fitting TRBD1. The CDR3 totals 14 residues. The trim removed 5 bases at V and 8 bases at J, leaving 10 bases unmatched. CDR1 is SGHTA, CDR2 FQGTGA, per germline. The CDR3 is CASSPGTGLTGYTF. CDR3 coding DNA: TGTGCCAGCAGCCCCGGGACAGGTTTAACCGGCTACACCTTC.